A single sample gave rise to the 18 T cell receptor beta chains below, sequenced in a study of shared clonotypes between healthy human individuals. Terminally differentiated effector memory CD45RA+ cells were excluded from the naive CD8 cells, which were CD45RO-negative and positively selected for CCR7. Profiled with immunoSEQ multiplex PCR; TCRdb holds only in-frame clones, not every one. The sample records under 600,000 clones, roughly 98% being singletons. Sequenced: naive CD8+ T cells sorted from blood. The source is a man between 25 and 39 years old in good health.

The genes are TRBV6-5 and TRBJ2-7, with unresolved D. CDR1 and CDR2 from the germline V gene are MNHEY and SVGAGI. This CDR3 region has 12 residues. Between the trimmed V and J ends, which lost 0 bases and 7 bases, there was a span of 7 bases. The CDR3: CASSYSGQEQYF. CDR3 bases: TGTGCCAGCAGTTACTCAGGGCAAGAGCAGTACTTC.

The chain is built from TRBV7-8 and TRBJ2-3, with D tentatively TRBD2 (6 bases). Trimming stripped 1 base from V and 4 bases from J, with 9 bases between. The germline V gene has CDR1 SGHVS and CDR2 FQNEAQ. The CDR3 runs to 14 residues. Here the CDR3 reads CASSLVGRADTQYF. In DNA, the CDR3 is TGTGCCAGCAGCTTAGTCGGGAGAGCAGATACGCAGTATTTT.

The genes are TRBV5-4 and TRBJ2-3; 9 bases line up with TRBD1. V lost 3 bases and J lost 5; bases outside the gene matches: 7. Germline V gene sequence: CDR1 SGHNT, CDR2 YYREEE (reference sequence). This CDR3 comprises 15 residues. CDR3: CASSSGQGGLDTQYF. CDR3 DNA sequence: TGTGCCAGCAGCTCGGGACAGGGAGGACTAGATACGCAGTATTTT.

The chain links TRBV11-2 to TRBJ2-4; 9 nucleotides agree with TRBD2. The CDR3 is 16 amino acids. The junction had 8 bases not matched to a gene; V was cut back by 1 base and J by 7 bases. The germline gives CDR1 SGHAT, CDR2 FQNNGV. The CDR3 reads CASSLGALAGKNIQYF. The CDR3 nucleotides are TGTGCCAGCAGCTTAGGGGCGCTAGCGGGAAAGAACATTCAGTACTTC. Full variable domain (rest looked up from reference TRBV11-2 and TRBJ2-4): EAGVAQSPRYKIIEKRQSVAFWCNPISGHATLYWYQQILGQGPKLLIQFQNNGVVDDSQLPKDRFSAERLKGVDSTLKIQPAKLEDSAVYLCASSLGALAGKNIQYFGAGTRLSVL.

The chain employs TRBV6-5 and TRBJ1-2; 10 bases are shared with TRBD1. After removal of 4 bases from V and 5 bases from J, the junction contained 4 bases not matched to a gene. The CDR3 consists of 14 residues. CDR1 is MNHEY, CDR2 SVGAGI, per germline. The CDR3, as DNA: TGTGCCAGCAGTTTCCGGGACAGGGGATATGGCTACACCTTC. Encoded protein: CASSFRDRGYGYTF.

The chain combines TRBV19 with TRBJ2-2; D might be TRBD2 (5 bases). Germline V CDR1 and CDR2: LNHDA, SQIVND (reference sequence). The V end lost 6 bases, the J end lost 5 bases, and 7 bases lay between the germline ends. The CDR3 is 12 amino acids. CDR3 in DNA: TGTGCCAGTAGCGGAGGAACCGGGGAGCTGTTTTTT. Its translation is CASSGGTGELFF.

V gene TRBV19 combines with J gene TRBJ1-1; the D is unclear. Germline V gene data show CDR1 as LNHDA and CDR2 as SQIVND (reference sequence). The CDR3 totals 13 residues. Trimming took off 3 bases at V and 4 bases at J, with 9 bases between the two ends. CDR3 loop: CASSIWASTEAFF. The DNA of the CDR3 is TGTGCCAGTAGTATTTGGGCGAGCACTGAAGCTTTCTTT.

J is TRBJ2-3 and V is TRBV29-1, with 11 bases lining up with TRBD1. The CDR3 contains 17 residues. Looked up from germline, CDR1 is SQVTM and CDR2 is ANQGSEA. Trimming at V came to 7 bases and at J to 2 bases, leaving 14 bases not matched to a gene. Written as DNA, the CDR3 is TGCAGCGGTTGGACAGGGGGCAGTCAATTTAACACAGATACGCAGTATTTT. It codes for CSGWTGGSQFNTDTQYF.

V usage is TRBV29-1 and J usage is TRBJ1-1, with D unclear. The germline V gene has CDR1 SQVTM and CDR2 ANQGSEA. Trimming took 5 bases from V and 0 from J, leaving 4 bases between them. This CDR3 is 11 amino acids long. The DNA of the CDR3 is TGCAGCGTTTACATGAACACTGAAGCTTTCTTT. This codes for CSVYMNTEAFF.

The CDR3 sequence is CASELAGGSGELFF. CDR3 DNA sequence: TGTGCCAGCGAACTAGCGGGAGGGTCCGGGGAGCTGTTTTTT. This chain connects TRBV6-1 to TRBJ2-2; 13 bases fit TRBD2. This CDR3 comprises 14 residues. CDR1 and CDR2 (germline): MNHNS, SASEGT. Trimming took 8 bases from V and 6 from J; bases not matched to a gene: 3.

CDR3 bases: TGCAGCGTTTTGATGCCGGGAATCTACGAGCAGTACTTC. It translates to CSVLMPGIYEQYF. The V gene is TRBV29-1, the J gene TRBJ2-7; a weak D match, TRBD2 (5 bases). The germline V gene encodes CDR1 SQVTM and CDR2 ANQGSEA. V gave up 5 bases and J gave up 3 bases, with 14 bases separating them. CDR3 size: 13 residues.

This clone was picked up one time. V is TRBV6-4 and J is TRBJ2-1; 11 bases match TRBD1. V was clipped by 4 bases and J by 4 bases; unmatched bases: 6. The CDR3 sequence is 16 residues long. The germline V gene encodes CDR1 MRHNA and CDR2 SNTAGT. This CDR3 reads CASSAAGTGGYNEQFF. The CDR3, as DNA: TGTGCCAGCAGTGCCGCCGGGACAGGGGGGTACAATGAGCAGTTCTTC.

The chain employs TRBV4-1 and TRBJ1-5; TRBD1 is a possible D gene (6 bases). Germline V gives CDR1 MGHRA, CDR2 YSYEKL. The CDR3 runs 15 residues. The ends were cut back, 5 bases at V and 1 base at J, with 12 bases in the middle. The CDR3 reads CASSAQGFSNQPQHF. The CDR3 DNA is TGCGCCAGCAGCGCTCAGGGGTTCAGCAATCAGCCCCAGCATTTT.

The chain recombines TRBV5-1 with TRBJ2-3; D is unclear. CDR1 and CDR2 (germline): SGHRS, YFSETQ. This CDR3 region has 13 residues. V was clipped by 4 bases and J by 5 bases, with 11 bases between them. This CDR3 is CASSPYGGDTQYF. CDR3 DNA sequence: TGCGCCAGCAGCCCCTACGGTGGAGATACGCAGTATTTT.

J is TRBJ2-3 and V is TRBV25-1; 13 bases are shared with TRBD2. Germline assignment: CDR1 MGHDK and CDR2 SYGVNS. This CDR3 region has 18 residues. V was pared by 5 bases and J by 6 bases, with 14 bases of the junction left unmatched. Here the CDR3 reads CASSNPGTSGNFFDTQYF. The CDR3 DNA is TGTGCCAGCAGTAACCCCGGGACTAGCGGGAATTTTTTCGATACGCAGTATTTT. Using reference TRBV25-1 and TRBJ2-3 for the parts outside the CDR3, the full variable domain is EADIYQTPRYLVIGTGKKITLECSQTMGHDKMYWYQQDPGMELHLIHYSYGVNSTEKGDLSSESTVSRIRTEHFPLTLESARPSHTSQYLCASSNPGTSGNFFDTQYFGPGTRLTVL.

The V call is TRBV27, the J call TRBJ2-7; 12 nucleotides match TRBD2. The CDR3 runs 15 residues. J lost 7 bases, V lost 6 bases, and 10 bases had no gene match. From germline, CDR1 is MNHEY and CDR2 SMNVEV (reference sequence). CDR3 DNA sequence: TGTGCCAGCAGCCTGAGGACTAGCGGGGTTAGGGAGCAGTACTTC. Translating it yields CASSLRTSGVREQYF.

The chain is built from TRBV7-2 and TRBJ2-7, with 8 bases lining up with TRBD1. The V and J ends lost 4 bases and 4 bases, in that order; junction bases with no gene match: 6. Germline V lookup: CDR1 SGHTA, CDR2 FQGNSA. The CDR3 is made up of 14 amino acids. CDR3 nucleotide sequence: TGTGCCAGCAGCTCTGAGGACAGGGTTTACGAGCAGTACTTC. Encoded protein: CASSSEDRVYEQYF.

This rearrangement joins TRBV6-1 to TRBJ1-3; weak D call: TRBD1 (6 bases). Trimming removed 4 bases at V and 0 bases at J, with 7 bases between. The CDR3 spans 14 residues. From germline, CDR1 is MNHNS and CDR2 SASEGT. The CDR3 nucleotides are TGTGCCAGCAGTGGACAGGACTCTGGAAACACCATATATTTT. Translation: CASSGQDSGNTIYF.